This T cell receptor (beta chain) was documented in a study of regulatory and conventional T cells in RAG deficiency. Study-wide results and caveats: Shorter CDR3s in all patient subsets; >75% Treg-Tconv overlap in Omenn.

TCRdb's copy holds only in-frame clones and misses some; the assay was immunoSEQ multiplex PCR. This table has 8,700 or so clones, 75% to 85% appearing once. Regarding this clone: Its target is unknown.

CDR3 length: 13 residues. V dropped 6 bases and J dropped 6; count of bases not matched to a gene: 6. Germline V gene data show CDR1 as SEHNR and CDR2 as FQNEAQ (reference sequence). The same sample was also used in a study of regulatory T cells. From that report: Amplification used 52 TRBV primers and 13 TRBJ primers.

The chain joins TRBV7-9 to TRBJ1-1; 8 bases are shared with TRBD1. The source material was CD8+ T cells sorted from blood. This clonotype was obtained from a human donor in good health. DNA for the CDR3: TGTGCCAGCAGGAGACAGGGGTCCCCTGAAGCTTTCTTT. Its translation: CASRRQGSPEAFF. The full variable domain, with the rest looked up from reference TRBV7-9 and TRBJ1-1, is DTGVSQNPRHKITKRGQNVTFRCDPISEHNRLYWYRQTLGQGPEFLTYFQNEAQLEKSRLLSDRFSAERPKGSFSTLEIQRTEQGDSAMYLCASRRQGSPEAFFGQGTRLTVV.